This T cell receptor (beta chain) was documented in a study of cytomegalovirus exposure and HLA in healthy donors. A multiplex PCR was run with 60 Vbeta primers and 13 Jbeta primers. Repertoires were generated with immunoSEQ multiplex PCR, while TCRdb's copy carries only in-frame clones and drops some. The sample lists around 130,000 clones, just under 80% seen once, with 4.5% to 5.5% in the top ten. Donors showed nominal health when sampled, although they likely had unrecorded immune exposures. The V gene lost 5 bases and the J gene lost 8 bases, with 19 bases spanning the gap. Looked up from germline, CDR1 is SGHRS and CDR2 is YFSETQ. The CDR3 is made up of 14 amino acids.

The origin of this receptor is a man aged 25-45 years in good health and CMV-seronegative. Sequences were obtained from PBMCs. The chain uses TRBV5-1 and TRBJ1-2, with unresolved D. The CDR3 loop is CASSPSQRVFGYTF. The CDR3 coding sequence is TGCGCCAGCAGTCCCTCTCAACGGGTCTTCGGCTACACCTTC.